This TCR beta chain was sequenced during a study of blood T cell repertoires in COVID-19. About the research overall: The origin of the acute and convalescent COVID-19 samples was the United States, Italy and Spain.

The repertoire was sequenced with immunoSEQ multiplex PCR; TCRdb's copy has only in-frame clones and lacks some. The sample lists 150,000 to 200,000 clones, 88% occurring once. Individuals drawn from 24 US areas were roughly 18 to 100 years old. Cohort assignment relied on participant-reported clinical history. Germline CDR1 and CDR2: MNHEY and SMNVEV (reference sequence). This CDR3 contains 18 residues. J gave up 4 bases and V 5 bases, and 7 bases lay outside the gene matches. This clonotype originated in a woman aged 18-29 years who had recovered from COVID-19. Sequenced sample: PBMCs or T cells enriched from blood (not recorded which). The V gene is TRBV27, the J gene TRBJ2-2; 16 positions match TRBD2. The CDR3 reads CASSPLGLAGGTTGELFF. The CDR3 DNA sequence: TGTGCCAGCAGTCCCCTGGGACTAGCGGGAGGGACCACCGGGGAGCTGTTTTTT.